This T cell receptor (beta chain) derives from a study of post-analysis software for immune sequencing data. TCR beta cDNA libraries had unique molecular identifiers. MiXCR, run by TCRdb on the PCR reads, gives a single entry per CDR3 protein. The sample carries around 770,000 distinct CDR3 sequences, around 46% recorded once. Study-wide findings and caveats: In patients, about five TRBV segments were more frequent than in controls, with TRBV5-6, TRBV5-1 and TRBV20-1 among them. The study found significantly lower normalized Chao1 diversity in multiple sclerosis patients than in controls.

Concerning this clonotype: The antigen is undetermined.

This CDR3 spans 12 amino acids. CDR1 and CDR2 (germline): SQVTM, ANQGSEA. This TCR derives from a girl aged 5 to 17 with multiple sclerosis. The V call is TRBV29-1, the J call TRBJ2-7; D is unresolved. The DNA matches TRBJ2-5 better at its end, which makes the J call doubtful. The sequencing sample was made of blood. CDR3 sequence: CSVDIGTETQYF. The CDR3 nucleotides are TGCAGCGTTGATATAGGAACTGAGACCCAGTACTTC.